This T cell receptor beta chain was observed in a study of OX40 agonist ivuxolimab in advanced cancers. For the study at large: The study treated patients with ivuxolimab, an agonistic anti-OX40 (CD134) antibody.

Deletions cut 3 bases from V and 5 bases from J, with 9 bases between. This CDR3 is built from 13 residues. Germline V gives CDR1 SGHRS, CDR2 YFSETQ. Profiling relied on immunoSEQ multiplex PCR, and the TCRdb table lists in-frame clones only, not all of them. The sample includes tens of thousands of clones, 86% seen only once; the top ten take approximately 1%. The rearrangement links TRBV5-1 to TRBJ2-1, with D perhaps matching TRBD2 (5 bases). This specimen was CD4+ or CD8+ T cells sorted from blood, taken in a trial of the OX40 agonist ivuxolimab. The source is an adult with an advanced solid tumor such as melanoma, head and neck, liver or kidney cancer. The CDR3 reads CASSWTGNNEQFF. CDR3 DNA: TGCGCCAGCAGCTGGACTGGAAACAATGAGCAGTTCTTC.